Each of the 8 T cell receptor beta chains below was sequenced from the same sample in a study of radiotherapy plus CTLA-4 blockade in lung cancer. This table comes from immunoSEQ multiplex PCR, and its TCRdb copy is limited to in-frame clones, with some not included. The profile shows tens of thousands of clones, 79% of them singletons. The source material was peripheral blood, sampled from a patient treated with radiotherapy plus ipilimumab. The receptor set was obtained from a human donor with non-small cell lung cancer who had a complete response to radiotherapy plus ipilimumab.

The chain carries TRBV5-6 and TRBJ1-2, with TRBD1 matching 7 bases. This CDR3 comprises 13 residues. Germline V gene lookup returns CDR1 SGHDT and CDR2 YYEEEE. V trimming: 3 bases; J trimming: 6 bases; junction bases outside the gene matches: 5. The CDR3: CASSSPGGDGYTF. The CDR3 bases are TGTGCCAGCAGCTCTCCAGGGGGGGATGGCTACACCTTC.

This clone occurred once. The gene calls are TRBV2 and TRBJ1-3; the D is unclear. The length of the CDR3 is 15 residues. In germline, CDR1 is SNHLY, CDR2 FYNNEI. Trimming took 3 bases from V and 0 from J, leaving 9 bases between them. CDR3 in amino acids: CASSEFWGSGNTIYF. CDR3 DNA: TGTGCCAGCAGTGAGTTTTGGGGCTCTGGAAACACCATATATTTT.

The V call is TRBV7-2, the J call TRBJ1-2; no clear D. The ends were cut back, 4 bases at V and 8 bases at J, with 20 bases in the middle. The CDR3 has 15 residues. The germline V gene has CDR1 SGHTA and CDR2 FQGNSA. CDR3 sequence reads: CASSSSGGDLWGYTF. The CDR3 nucleotides are TGTGCCAGCAGCTCTTCTGGTGGGGATCTTTGGGGCTACACCTTC.

This chain uses TRBV6-5 with TRBJ2-5; 10 bases line up with TRBD1. Germline CDR1 is MNHEY and CDR2 is SVGAGI. This CDR3 has 13 amino acids. CDR3 region: CASSGTGEETQYF. The DNA for the CDR3 is TGTGCGTCTTCGGGGACAGGGGAAGAGACCCAGTACTTC.

The V call is TRBV27, the J call TRBJ1-5, with D perhaps matching TRBD1 (5 bases). V was clipped by 1 base and J by 4 bases, with 8 bases between them. This CDR3 region has 14 residues. Germline V gene sequence: CDR1 MNHEY, CDR2 SMNVEV (reference sequence). CDR3 nucleotides: TGTGCCAGCAGTTTATGGGGGGGGAATCAGCCCCAGCATTTT. It specifies CASSLWGGNQPQHF.

V and J are TRBV28 and TRBJ1-3; 7 bases are shared with TRBD1. This CDR3 contains 17 residues. V shed 5 bases and J 4 bases; nucleotides not matched to a gene: 14. The germline CDR1 and CDR2 sequences are MDHEN and SYDVKM. The chain's CDR3 is CASSPGTDGVLGNTIYF. The CDR3 DNA is TGTGCCAGCAGTCCCGGGACAGATGGGGTACTCGGAAACACCATATATTTT.

The V and J genes are TRBV2 and TRBJ1-1; tentative D call: TRBD1 (6 bases). Trimming removed 7 bases from V and 0 bases from J, with 15 bases in between. CDR1 is SNHLY, CDR2 FYNNEI, per germline. This CDR3 contains 15 residues. The CDR3 protein is CASTGQLIMNTEAFF. The CDR3 DNA follows: TGTGCCAGCACTGGACAGCTTATAATGAACACTGAAGCTTTCTTT.

This clone was detected once. The J gene is TRBJ2-2, the V gene TRBV6-6, with 7 bases identical to TRBD1. The CDR3 extends over 16 amino acids. Trimming removed 5 bases from V and 0 bases from J; junction bases left unmatched: 6. CDR1 and CDR2 (germline): MNHNY, SVGAGI (reference sequence). The CDR3 nucleotides read TGTGCCAGCAGTCGGACAGGACCTACGAACACCGGGGAGCTGTTTTTT. This sequence encodes CASSRTGPTNTGELFF.